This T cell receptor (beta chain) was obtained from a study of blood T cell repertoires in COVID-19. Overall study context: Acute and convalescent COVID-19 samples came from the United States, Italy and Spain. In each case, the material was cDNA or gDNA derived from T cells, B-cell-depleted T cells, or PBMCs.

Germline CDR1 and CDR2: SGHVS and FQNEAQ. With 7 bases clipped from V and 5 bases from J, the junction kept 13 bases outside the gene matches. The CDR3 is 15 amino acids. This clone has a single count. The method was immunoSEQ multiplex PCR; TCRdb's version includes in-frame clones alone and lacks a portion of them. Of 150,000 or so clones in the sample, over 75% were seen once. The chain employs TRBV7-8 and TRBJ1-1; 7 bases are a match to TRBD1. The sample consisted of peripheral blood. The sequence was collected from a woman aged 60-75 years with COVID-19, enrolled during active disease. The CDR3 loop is CASTLMAGGNTEAFF. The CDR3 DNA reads TGTGCCAGCACCCTAATGGCAGGGGGTAATACTGAAGCTTTCTTT.